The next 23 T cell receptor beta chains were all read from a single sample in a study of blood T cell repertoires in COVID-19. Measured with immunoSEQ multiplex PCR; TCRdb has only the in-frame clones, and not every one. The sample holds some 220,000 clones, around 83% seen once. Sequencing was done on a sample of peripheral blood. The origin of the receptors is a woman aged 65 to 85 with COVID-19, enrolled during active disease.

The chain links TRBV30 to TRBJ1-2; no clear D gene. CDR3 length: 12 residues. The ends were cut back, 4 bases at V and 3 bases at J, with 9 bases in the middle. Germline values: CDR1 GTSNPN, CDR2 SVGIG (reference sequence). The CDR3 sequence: CAWIRDYYGYTF. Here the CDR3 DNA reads TGTGCCTGGATCCGGGATTACTATGGCTACACCTTC.

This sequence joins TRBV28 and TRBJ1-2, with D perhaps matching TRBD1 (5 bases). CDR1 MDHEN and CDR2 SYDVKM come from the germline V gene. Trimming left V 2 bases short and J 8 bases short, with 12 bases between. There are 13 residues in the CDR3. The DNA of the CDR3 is TGTGCCAGCAGTTTAAGTAAGGGGATGGGCTACACCTTC. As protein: CASSLSKGMGYTF.

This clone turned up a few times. CDR3 bases: TGTGCCAGCAGCCGCCAGGGGGGCGAGACTGAAGCTTTCTTT. Protein sequence: CASSRQGGETEAFF. The V call is TRBV3-1 (or the pseudogene TRBV3-2), the J call TRBJ1-1, with 7 positions matching TRBD1. Germline V CDR1 and CDR2: LGHDT, YNNKEL (reference sequence). V shed 4 bases, J shed 5 bases, and the junction held 7 bases outside the gene matches. The CDR3 spans 14 residues.

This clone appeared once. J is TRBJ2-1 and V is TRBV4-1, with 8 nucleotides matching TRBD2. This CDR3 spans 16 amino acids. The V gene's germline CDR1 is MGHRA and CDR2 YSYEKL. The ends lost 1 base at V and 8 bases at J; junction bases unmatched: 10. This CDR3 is CASSQGSQRESYEQFF. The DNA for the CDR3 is TGCGCCAGCAGCCAAGGATCCCAGCGGGAGAGTTATGAGCAGTTCTTC.

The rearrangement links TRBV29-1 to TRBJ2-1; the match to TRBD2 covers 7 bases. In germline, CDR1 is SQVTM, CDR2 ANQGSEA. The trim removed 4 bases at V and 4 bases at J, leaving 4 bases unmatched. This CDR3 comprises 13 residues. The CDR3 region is CSVGGTNYNEQFF. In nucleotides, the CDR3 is TGCAGCGTTGGGGGGACTAATTACAATGAGCAGTTCTTC.

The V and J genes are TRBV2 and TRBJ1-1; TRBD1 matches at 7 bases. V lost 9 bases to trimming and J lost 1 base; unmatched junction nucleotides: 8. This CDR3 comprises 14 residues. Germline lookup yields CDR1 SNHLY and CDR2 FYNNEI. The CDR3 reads CARLYRGTNTEAFF. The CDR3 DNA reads TGTGCCAGACTCTACAGGGGAACGAACACTGAAGCTTTCTTT.

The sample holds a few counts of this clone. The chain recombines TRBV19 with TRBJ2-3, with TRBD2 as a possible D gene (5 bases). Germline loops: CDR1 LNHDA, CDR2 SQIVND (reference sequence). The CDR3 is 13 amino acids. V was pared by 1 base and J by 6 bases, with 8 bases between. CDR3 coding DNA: TGTGCCAGTAGTATAGGATGGAGGGATACGCAGTATTTT. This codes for CASSIGWRDTQYF.

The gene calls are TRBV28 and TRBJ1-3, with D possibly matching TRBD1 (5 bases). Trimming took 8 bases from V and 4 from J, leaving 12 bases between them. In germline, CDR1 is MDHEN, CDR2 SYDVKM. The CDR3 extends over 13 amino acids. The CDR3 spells CASVGGAGNTIYF. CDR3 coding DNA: TGTGCCAGCGTCGGGGGTGCAGGAAACACCATATATTTT.

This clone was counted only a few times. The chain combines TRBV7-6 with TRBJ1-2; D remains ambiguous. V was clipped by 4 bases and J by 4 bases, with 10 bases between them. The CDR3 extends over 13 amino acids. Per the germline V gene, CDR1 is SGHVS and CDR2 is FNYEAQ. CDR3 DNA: TGTGCCAGCAGCTCCGACTCCAGCTATGGCTACACCTTC. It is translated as CASSSDSSYGYTF.

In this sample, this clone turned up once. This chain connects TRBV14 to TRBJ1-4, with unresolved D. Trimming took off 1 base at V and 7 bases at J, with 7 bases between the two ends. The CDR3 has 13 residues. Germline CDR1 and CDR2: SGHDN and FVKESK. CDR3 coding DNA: TGTGCCAGCAGCCAAGGGGCCATTGAAAAACTGTTTTTT. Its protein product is CASSQGAIEKLFF.

This CDR3 is CASSTQAGVPTDTQYF. The CDR3 nucleotides are TGTGCCAGCAGCACCCAAGCGGGAGTTCCGACAGATACGCAGTATTTT. V usage is TRBV7-2 and J usage is TRBJ2-3; 8 nucleotides line up with TRBD2. There are 16 residues in the CDR3. The germline V gene has CDR1 SGHTA and CDR2 FQGNSA. V shed 5 bases and J 3 bases; nucleotides not matched to a gene: 10.

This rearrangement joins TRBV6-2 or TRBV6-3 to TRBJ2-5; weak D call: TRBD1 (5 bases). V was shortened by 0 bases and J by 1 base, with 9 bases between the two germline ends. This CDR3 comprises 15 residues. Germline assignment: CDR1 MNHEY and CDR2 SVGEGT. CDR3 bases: TGTGCCAGCAGTTACTCCACAAGGGGCCAAGAGACCCAGTACTTC. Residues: CASSYSTRGQETQYF.

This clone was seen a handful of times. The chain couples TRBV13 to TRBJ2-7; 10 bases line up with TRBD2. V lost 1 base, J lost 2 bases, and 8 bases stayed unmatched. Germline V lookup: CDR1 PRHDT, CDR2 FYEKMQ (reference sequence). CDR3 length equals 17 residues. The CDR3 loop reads CASSLAPASGRTYEQYF. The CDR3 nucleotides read TGTGCCAGCAGCTTAGCACCCGCTAGCGGGAGAACCTACGAGCAGTACTTC.

The CDR3 is CASSQGGAGGTGELFF. For the CDR3, the DNA is TGCGCCAGCAGCCAAGGAGGGGCGGGAGGGACCGGGGAGCTGTTTTTT. This chain links TRBV4-3 with TRBJ2-2; the match to TRBD2 covers 9 bases. This CDR3 has 16 residues. In germline, CDR1 is LGHNA, CDR2 YSLEER. Trimming cost V 1 base and J 5 bases; bases outside gene matches: 5.

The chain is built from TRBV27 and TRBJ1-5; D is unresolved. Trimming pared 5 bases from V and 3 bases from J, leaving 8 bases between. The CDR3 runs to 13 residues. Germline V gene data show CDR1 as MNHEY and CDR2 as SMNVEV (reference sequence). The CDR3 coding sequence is TGTGCCAGCAGTCGGGATTCCAATCAGCCCCAGCATTTT. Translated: CASSRDSNQPQHF.

CDR3 region: CASTDTTSYNSPLHF. The CDR3 nucleotides read TGTGCCAGTACTGATACTACCTCCTATAATTCACCCCTCCACTTT. V usage is TRBV19 and J usage is TRBJ1-6, with D unclear. The CDR3 consists of 15 residues. V was shortened by 7 bases and J by 0 bases, with 10 bases between the two germline ends. Germline CDR1 LNHDA, CDR2 SQIVND (reference sequence).

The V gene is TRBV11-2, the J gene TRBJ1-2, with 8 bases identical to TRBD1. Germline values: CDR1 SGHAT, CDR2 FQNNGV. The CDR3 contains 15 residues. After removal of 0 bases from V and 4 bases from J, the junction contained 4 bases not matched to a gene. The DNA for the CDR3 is TGTGCCAGCAGCTTAGAACAGGGGGTCATCTATGGCTACACCTTC. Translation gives CASSLEQGVIYGYTF.

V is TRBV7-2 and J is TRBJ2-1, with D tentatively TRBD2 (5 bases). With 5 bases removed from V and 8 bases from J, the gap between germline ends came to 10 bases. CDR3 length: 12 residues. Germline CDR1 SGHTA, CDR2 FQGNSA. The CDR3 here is CASSPTGYEQFF. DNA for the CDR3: TGTGCCAGCAGCCCGACGGGGTATGAGCAGTTCTTC.

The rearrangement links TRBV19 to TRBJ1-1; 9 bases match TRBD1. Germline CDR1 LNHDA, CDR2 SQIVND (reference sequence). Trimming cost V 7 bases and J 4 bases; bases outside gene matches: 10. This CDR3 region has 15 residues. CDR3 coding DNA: TGTGCCAGTACCTCTTTACCGGGACAGGGCACTGAAGCTTTCTTT. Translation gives CASTSLPGQGTEAFF.

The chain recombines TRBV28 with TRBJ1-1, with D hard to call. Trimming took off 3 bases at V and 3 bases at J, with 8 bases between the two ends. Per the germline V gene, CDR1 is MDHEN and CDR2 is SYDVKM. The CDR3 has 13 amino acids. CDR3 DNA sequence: TGTGCCAGCAGTTTCACATCGTACACTGAAGCTTTCTTT. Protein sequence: CASSFTSYTEAFF. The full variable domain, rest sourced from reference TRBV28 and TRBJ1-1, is DVKVTQSSRYLVKRTGEKVFLECVQDMDHENMFWYRQDPGLGLRLIYFSYDVKMKEKGDIPEGYSVSREKKERFSLILESASTNQTSMYLCASSFTSYTEAFFGQGTRLTVV.

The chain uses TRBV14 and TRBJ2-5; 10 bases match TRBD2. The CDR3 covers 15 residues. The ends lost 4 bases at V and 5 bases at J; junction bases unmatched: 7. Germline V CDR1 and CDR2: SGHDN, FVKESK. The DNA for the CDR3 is TGTGCCAGCAGCCCTAGCGGGAGCCCGTGGGAGACCCAGTACTTC. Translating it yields CASSPSGSPWETQYF.

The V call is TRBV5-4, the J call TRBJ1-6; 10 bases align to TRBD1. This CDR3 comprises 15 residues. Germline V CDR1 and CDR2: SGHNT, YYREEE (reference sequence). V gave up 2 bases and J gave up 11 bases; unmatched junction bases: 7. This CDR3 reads CASSFGTGVGTPLHF. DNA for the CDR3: TGTGCCAGCAGCTTCGGGACAGGGGTAGGAACACCCCTCCACTTT.

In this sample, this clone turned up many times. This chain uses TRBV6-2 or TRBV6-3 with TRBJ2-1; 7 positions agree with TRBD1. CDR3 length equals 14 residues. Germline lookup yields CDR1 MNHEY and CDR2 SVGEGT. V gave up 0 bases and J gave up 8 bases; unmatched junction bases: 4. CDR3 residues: CASSYSFGQDEQFF. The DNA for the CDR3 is TGTGCCAGCAGTTACTCCTTCGGACAGGATGAGCAGTTCTTC.